One and the same sample provided the 13 T cell receptor beta chains below, sequenced in a study of T cell responses to AZD1222 COVID-19 vaccine. Assay: immunoSEQ multiplex PCR; the TCRdb copy retains only in-frame clones and omits some. The sample lists more than 80,000 clones, roughly 85% seen once, with around 3.6% in the top ten. Sequenced material: peripheral blood, taken 28 days after the second AZD1222 dose. These receptors all stem from an adult who received the AZD1222 COVID-19 vaccine.

The V call is TRBV6-5, the J call TRBJ1-1; 7 bases are a match to TRBD1. The trim removed 6 bases at V and 2 bases at J, leaving 6 bases unmatched. The CDR3 runs to 14 residues. Germline V gene sequence: CDR1 MNHEY, CDR2 SVGAGI. The CDR3 DNA follows: TGTGCCAGCAGGTCGGGACAGATTAACACTGAAGCTTTCTTT. Protein: CASRSGQINTEAFF.

CDR3 in amino acids: CASSLVGGGYTF. In DNA, the CDR3 is TGTGCCAGCAGCTTGGTCGGGGGTGGCTACACCTTC. The chain joins TRBV7-9 to TRBJ1-2; perhaps TRBD1 as D (5 bases). This CDR3 has 12 amino acids. With 3 bases removed from V and 7 bases from J, the gap between germline ends came to 9 bases. In germline, CDR1 is SEHNR, CDR2 FQNEAQ (reference sequence).

The chain links TRBV5-1 to TRBJ2-2; no definite D call. Trimming left V 0 bases short and J 3 bases short, with 12 bases between. Germline CDR1 SGHRS, CDR2 YFSETQ. The CDR3 runs to 16 residues. For the CDR3, the DNA is TGCGCCAGCAGCTTGGCTAACAGCCCGGACACCGGGGAGCTGTTTTTT. This gives the protein CASSLANSPDTGELFF.

This rearrangement joins TRBV6-2 or TRBV6-3 to TRBJ2-7; weak D call: TRBD1 (6 bases). Trimming removed 5 bases from V and 5 bases from J, with 10 bases in between. Germline values: CDR1 MNHEY, CDR2 SVGEGT. The CDR3 totals 12 residues. The DNA of the CDR3 is TGTGCCAGCAGTACTAACAGGGACGAGCAGTACTTC. This gives the protein CASSTNRDEQYF.

The chain combines TRBV9 with TRBJ2-7; the match to TRBD1 covers 10 bases. Germline loops: CDR1 SGDLS, CDR2 YYNGEE. The trim removed 1 base at V and 5 bases at J, leaving 6 bases unmatched. The length of the CDR3 is 15 residues. The DNA for the CDR3 is TGTGCCAGCAGCGTAAACTGGGGACAGGGGAACGAGCAGTACTTC. Protein: CASSVNWGQGNEQYF.

CDR3 bases: TGCGCCAGCAGCCCCGACGTCCCCCTAGCGGGAGGGCGCAATGAGCAGTTCTTC. This sequence encodes CASSPDVPLAGGRNEQFF. J is TRBJ2-1 and V is TRBV4-3, with 12 nucleotides matching TRBD2. V lost 4 bases to trimming and J lost 6 bases; unmatched junction nucleotides: 13. From germline, CDR1 is LGHNA and CDR2 YSLEER. This CDR3 is 18 amino acids long.

The chain carries TRBV6-5 and TRBJ1-1, with D possibly matching TRBD1 (5 bases). Trimming left V 2 bases short and J 3 bases short, with 16 bases between. The CDR3 is 16 amino acids. Germline V gene sequence: CDR1 MNHEY, CDR2 SVGAGI. The CDR3 reads CASSYLSGARDTEAFF. CDR3 coding DNA: TGTGCCAGCAGTTACCTTTCCGGGGCGCGGGACACTGAAGCTTTCTTT.

The chain has TRBV5-1 and TRBJ2-5, with 11 nucleotides matching TRBD2. The CDR3 covers 15 residues. The J segment lost 3 bases and the V segment lost 3 bases, leaving 4 bases of the junction unmatched. CDR1 SGHRS and CDR2 YFSETQ come from the germline V gene. This CDR3 reads CASSSGTSGEETQYF. CDR3 bases: TGCGCCAGCAGCTCTGGGACTAGCGGTGAAGAGACCCAGTACTTC.

This chain joins TRBV10-3 and TRBJ2-3; a possible D gene is TRBD2 (7 bases). The length of the CDR3 is 14 residues. The V end lost 8 bases, the J end lost 0 bases, and 12 bases lay between the germline ends. CDR1 and CDR2 from the germline V gene are ENHRY and SYGVKD. This chain's CDR3 is CAISGGLSTDTQYF. DNA for the CDR3: TGTGCCATCTCGGGGGGCTTAAGCACAGATACGCAGTATTTT.

This clone was seen just once. J is TRBJ1-6 and V is TRBV7-6, with D hard to call. V lost 5 bases and J 0 bases, leaving 14 bases between the germline ends. In germline, CDR1 is SGHVS, CDR2 FNYEAQ. The CDR3 is made up of 17 amino acids. The DNA for the CDR3 is TGTGCCAGCAGCCCCAAGCCCCAGAGCTCCTATAATTCACCCCTCCACTTT. This translates into CASSPKPQSSYNSPLHF.

The V gene is TRBV7-2, the J gene TRBJ1-5; D gene ambiguous. Trimming removed 6 bases from V and 3 bases from J, with 6 bases in between. Germline loops: CDR1 SGHTA, CDR2 FQGNSA. The CDR3 totals 12 residues. The DNA for the CDR3 is TGTGCCAGCAGTTCACCCAATCAGCCCCAGCATTTT. It encodes CASSSPNQPQHF.

This clone appeared a single time. The V and J genes are TRBV7-2 and TRBJ1-5; D is uncertain. Germline lookup yields CDR1 SGHTA and CDR2 FQGNSA. Trimming took off 3 bases at V and 4 bases at J, with 7 bases between the two ends. This CDR3 has 13 residues. The CDR3 DNA reads as TGTGCCAGCAGCTTTGAGGGTAATCAGCCCCAGCATTTT. Translating it yields CASSFEGNQPQHF.

This chain connects TRBV2 to TRBJ2-1; 13 bases map to TRBD2. V gave up 6 bases and J gave up 9 bases; unmatched junction bases: 11. Germline V gives CDR1 SNHLY, CDR2 FYNNEI. CDR3 length: 16 residues. The CDR3 loop is CASRDPRTSGGGEQFF. The DNA of the CDR3 is TGTGCCAGCAGGGACCCCCGGACTAGCGGGGGCGGTGAGCAGTTCTTC.